Following are 18 T cell receptor beta chains from one sample sequenced in a study of cytomegalovirus exposure and HLA in healthy donors. PCR employed 60 Vbeta and 13 Jbeta primers. The repertoire was sequenced with immunoSEQ multiplex PCR; TCRdb's copy has only in-frame clones and lacks some. There are around 94,000 clones in the sample; around four fifths occur only once, and about 4.4% lies in the top ten. Material for sequencing was PBMCs. The receptor source for this set is a male donor in good health and CMV-seropositive.

This rearrangement joins TRBV9 to TRBJ2-1; 8 nucleotides align to TRBD2. Germline V gene lookup returns CDR1 SGDLS and CDR2 YYNGEE. The V gene end was trimmed by 4 bases and the J gene end by 6 bases; junction bases not matched to a gene: 9. This CDR3 contains 15 residues. The CDR3 reads CASSFQREYFNEQFF. In DNA, the CDR3 is TGTGCCAGCAGCTTTCAGCGGGAGTACTTCAATGAGCAGTTCTTC.

This chain links TRBV13 with TRBJ2-2; 9 bases match TRBD1. The CDR3 is 20 residues long. Germline V gene lookup returns CDR1 PRHDT and CDR2 FYEKMQ (reference sequence). V lost 6 bases, J lost 5 bases, and 22 bases stayed unmatched. CDR3 residues: CASSGEPDRGGRKSTGELFF. The CDR3 DNA reads as TGTGCCAGCAGTGGGGAGCCGGACAGGGGCGGTCGGAAATCGACCGGGGAGCTGTTTTTT.

V and J are TRBV9 and TRBJ2-2, with 9 bases aligning to TRBD2. CDR1 is SGDLS, CDR2 YYNGEE, per germline. The CDR3 contains 16 residues. V gave up 4 bases and J gave up 4 bases; unmatched junction bases: 8. The CDR3 DNA follows: TGTGCCAGCAGCATCATAGCGGGAGTTATCACCGGGGAGCTGTTTTTT. Amino acids: CASSIIAGVITGELFF.

The chain carries TRBV11-2 and TRBJ1-1; 7 nucleotides match TRBD1. V gave up 4 bases and J gave up 4 bases; unmatched junction bases: 9. The CDR3 is 15 amino acids. Germline CDR1 and CDR2: SGHAT and FQNNGV. The CDR3 DNA reads as TGTGCCAGCAGCTCAAGACAGGGACGAGTCACTGAAGCTTTCTTT. This encodes CASSSRQGRVTEAFF.

J is TRBJ2-5 and V is TRBV15, with 10 bases aligning to TRBD2. Germline CDR1 reads LNHNV; CDR2 reads YYDKDF (reference sequence). This CDR3 comprises 16 residues. J gave up 1 base and V 0 bases, and 2 bases lay outside the gene matches. The CDR3 sequence: CATSRDSSGSQETQYF. CDR3 coding DNA: TGTGCCACCAGCAGAGATTCTAGCGGGAGCCAAGAGACCCAGTACTTC.

V gene TRBV28 combines with J gene TRBJ1-5; possible D gene TRBD1, 6 bases. Trimming removed 5 bases from V and 0 bases from J, with 11 bases in between. Germline CDR1 reads MDHEN; CDR2 reads SYDVKM. The CDR3 runs to 15 residues. CDR3 protein: CASSGGGYSNQPQHF. The DNA of the CDR3 is TGTGCCAGCAGTGGGGGCGGTTATAGCAATCAGCCCCAGCATTTT.

The chain has TRBV5-1 and TRBJ1-1; 9 nucleotides agree with TRBD1. Germline CDR1 and CDR2: SGHRS and YFSETQ. V lost 3 bases and J lost 1; bases outside the gene matches: 4. The CDR3 is 15 residues long. CDR3: CASSYTGGRNTEAFF. As DNA, the CDR3 is TGCGCCAGCAGCTATACAGGGGGCAGGAACACTGAAGCTTTCTTT. Based on the CDR3 plus reference TRBV5-1 and TRBJ1-1, the full variable domain is KAGVTQTPRYLIKTRGQQVTLSCSPISGHRSVSWYQQTPGQGLQFLFEYFSETQRNKGNFPGRFSGRQFSNSRSEMNVSTLELGDSALYLCASSYTGGRNTEAFFGQGTRLTVV.

The chain is built from TRBV5-8 and TRBJ1-1; TRBD1 might be the D (6 bases). From germline, CDR1 is SGHTS and CDR2 YDEGEE. V was shortened by 0 bases and J by 4 bases, with 10 bases between the two germline ends. The CDR3 loop spans 14 amino acids. The CDR3: CASSLVGGLTEAFF. DNA for the CDR3: TGTGCCAGCAGCTTGGTCGGGGGGCTCACTGAAGCTTTCTTT.

This sequence joins TRBV5-1 and TRBJ2-5; a weak D match, TRBD1 (5 bases). Gene TRBJ2-7 matches the end of the DNA better, so the J call may be wrong. This CDR3 comprises 18 residues. Germline values: CDR1 SGHRS, CDR2 YFSETQ. In nucleotides, the CDR3 is TGCGCCAGCACCCTTTCAGGAGTGGGCTTGGGGCCCGTTACCGAGCAGTACTTC. The encoded protein is CASTLSGVGLGPVTEQYF.

The rearrangement uses TRBV6-5 and TRBJ2-7, with 7 bases lining up with TRBD2. V dropped 8 bases and J dropped 4; count of bases not matched to a gene: 14. The CDR3 sequence is 15 residues long. Germline V gene data show CDR1 as MNHEY and CDR2 as SVGAGI. The CDR3 region is CASRRQAGGRYEQYF. The CDR3 DNA reads as TGTGCCAGCCGGAGGCAGGCCGGGGGGAGGTACGAGCAGTACTTC.

The V call is TRBV28, the J call TRBJ2-5, with TRBD2 matching over 8 bases. Per the germline V gene, CDR1 is MDHEN and CDR2 is SYDVKM. The CDR3 length is 16 residues. The V and J ends lost 8 bases and 5 bases, in that order; junction bases with no gene match: 16. The DNA of the CDR3 is TGTGCCAGCGGTAGAGGGACTAGTGGATTTGGGGAGACCCAGTACTTC. It codes for CASGRGTSGFGETQYF. Complete variable domain (other parts from reference TRBV28 and TRBJ2-5): DVKVTQSSRYLVKRTGEKVFLECVQDMDHENMFWYRQDPGLGLRLIYFSYDVKMKEKGDIPEGYSVSREKKERFSLILESASTNQTSMYLCASGRGTSGFGETQYFGPGTRLLVL.

V is TRBV7-9 and J is TRBJ2-3, with a possible D match to TRBD1 (6 bases). This CDR3 has 15 amino acids. V was cut by 5 bases and J by 0 bases, with 12 bases left in between. The germline V gene encodes CDR1 SEHNR and CDR2 FQNEAQ (reference sequence). CDR3 in DNA: TGTGCCAGCAGCAACTACAGGGCTAGCACAGATACGCAGTATTTT. This translates into CASSNYRASTDTQYF.

The chain couples TRBV2 to TRBJ1-2, with TRBD1 matching over 7 bases. CDR3 length: 14 residues. CDR1 and CDR2 (germline): SNHLY, FYNNEI. J was trimmed by 8 bases and V by 3 bases; bases with no gene match: 9. The CDR3: CASSDDEGAEGYTF. The CDR3 DNA reads TGTGCCAGCAGTGACGATGAGGGGGCAGAAGGCTACACCTTC.

The rearrangement uses TRBV19 and TRBJ2-7, with a possible D match to TRBD1 (6 bases). V lost 5 bases, J lost 6 bases, and 14 bases lay in between. Germline assignment: CDR1 LNHDA and CDR2 SQIVND (reference sequence). The CDR3 length is 13 residues. The CDR3 DNA is TGTGCCAGTAGTGTGACAGGTTCTCGCGAGCAGTACTTC. Translation gives CASSVTGSREQYF.

The gene calls are TRBV6-5 and TRBJ2-5, with 9 bases matching TRBD2. This CDR3 has 13 residues. Germline CDR1 is MNHEY and CDR2 is SVGAGI. V lost 7 bases and J lost 3; bases outside the gene matches: 3. The CDR3, as DNA: TGTGCCAGCATGCGCGGGGGGGAAGAGACCCAGTACTTC. Translated, it gives CASMRGGEETQYF.

Concerning this clone: The sample has other DNA sequences that encode this CDR3 too. V and J are TRBV27 and TRBJ1-2, with D perhaps matching TRBD1 (6 bases). The CDR3 runs to 13 residues. Looked up from germline, CDR1 is MNHEY and CDR2 is SMNVEV (reference sequence). V gave up 5 bases and J gave up 5 bases, with 12 bases separating them. The CDR3 loop reads CASSLRGIYGYTF. In DNA form, the CDR3 reads TGTGCCAGCAGTCTAAGGGGGATTTATGGCTACACCTTC.

On this clone itself: This may be a read error: a much more frequent sequence differs by one nucleotide. The chain links TRBV7-8 to TRBJ1-1; 7 bases map to TRBD1. The V gene end was trimmed by 5 bases and the J gene end by 0 bases; junction bases not matched to a gene: 3. The CDR3 extends over 14 amino acids. Germline assignment: CDR1 SGHVS and CDR2 FQNEAQ. The CDR3 loop is CASSPGTVNTEAFF. The CDR3 DNA reads as TGTGCCAGCAGCCCGGGGACAGTGAACACTGAAGCTTTCTTT. Filled out from reference TRBV7-8 and TRBJ1-1, the complete variable domain reads GAGVSQSPRYKVAKRGQDVALRCDPISGHVSLFWYQQALGQGPEFLTYFQNEAQLDKSGLPSDRFFAERPEGSVSTLKIQRTQQEDSAVYLCASSPGTVNTEAFFGQGTRLTVV.

The CDR3 nucleotides are TGTGCCAGCAGTGACCAGACATTTTCCTACGAGCAGTACTTC. Translation: CASSDQTFSYEQYF. The chain links TRBV2 to TRBJ2-7; no firm D call. The V gene's germline CDR1 is SNHLY and CDR2 FYNNEI. V was shortened by 3 bases and J by 1 base, with 10 bases between the two germline ends. The CDR3 sequence is 14 residues long. Using reference TRBV2 and TRBJ2-7 for the parts outside the CDR3, the full variable domain is EPEVTQTPSHQVTQMGQEVILRCVPISNHLYFYWYRQILGQKVEFLVSFYNNEISEKSEIFDDQFSVERPDGSNFTLKIRSTKLEDSAMYFCASSDQTFSYEQYFGPGTRLTVT.